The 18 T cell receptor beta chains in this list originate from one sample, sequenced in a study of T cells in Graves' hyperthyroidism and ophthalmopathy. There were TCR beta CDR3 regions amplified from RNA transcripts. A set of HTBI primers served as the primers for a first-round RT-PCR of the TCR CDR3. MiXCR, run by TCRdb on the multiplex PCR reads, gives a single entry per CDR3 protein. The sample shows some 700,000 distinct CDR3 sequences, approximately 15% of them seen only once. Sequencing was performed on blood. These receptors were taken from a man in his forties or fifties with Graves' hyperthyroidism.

Here the CDR3 DNA reads TGTGCCAGCAGCGACGGCTCCGATAGGTCAAGGAGCTCTGGGGCCAACGTCCTGACTTTC. It specifies CASSDGSDRSRSSGANVLTF. The J gene is TRBJ2-6, the V gene TRBV9; D is undetermined. Germline V gives CDR1 SGDLS, CDR2 YYNGEE. The CDR3 spans 20 residues. Trimming took off 3 bases at V and 0 bases at J, with 22 bases between the two ends.

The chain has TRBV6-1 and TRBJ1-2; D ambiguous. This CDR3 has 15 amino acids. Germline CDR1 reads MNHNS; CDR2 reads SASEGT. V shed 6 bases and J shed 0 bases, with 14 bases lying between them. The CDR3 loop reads CASSFLTGTNYGYTF. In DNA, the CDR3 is TGTGCCAGCAGCTTTTTGACGGGTACTAACTATGGCTACACCTTC.

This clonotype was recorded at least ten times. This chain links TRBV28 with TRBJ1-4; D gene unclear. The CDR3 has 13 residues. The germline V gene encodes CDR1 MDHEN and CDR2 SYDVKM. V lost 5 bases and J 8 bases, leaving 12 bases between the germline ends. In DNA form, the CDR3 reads TGTGCCAGCAGTCCGTCCACTGGGGAAAAACTGTTTTTT. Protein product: CASSPSTGEKLFF. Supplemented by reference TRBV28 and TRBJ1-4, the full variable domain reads DVKVTQSSRYLVKRTGEKVFLECVQDMDHENMFWYRQDPGLGLRLIYFSYDVKMKEKGDIPEGYSVSREKKERFSLILESASTNQTSMYLCASSPSTGEKLFFGSGTQLSVL.

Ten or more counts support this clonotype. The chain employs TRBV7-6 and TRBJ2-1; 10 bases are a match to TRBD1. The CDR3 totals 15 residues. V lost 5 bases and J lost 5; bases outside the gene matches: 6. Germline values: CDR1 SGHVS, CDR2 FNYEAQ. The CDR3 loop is CASSTGDRGNNEQFF. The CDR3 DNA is TGTGCCAGCAGCACTGGGGACAGGGGTAACAATGAGCAGTTCTTC.

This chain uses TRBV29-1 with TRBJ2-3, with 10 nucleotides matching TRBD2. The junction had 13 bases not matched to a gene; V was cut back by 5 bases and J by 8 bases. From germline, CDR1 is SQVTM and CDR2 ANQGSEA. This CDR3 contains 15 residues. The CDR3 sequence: CSVCKLAGSPVTQYF. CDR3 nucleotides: TGCAGCGTTTGTAAACTAGCGGGGTCTCCTGTTACGCAGTATTTT.

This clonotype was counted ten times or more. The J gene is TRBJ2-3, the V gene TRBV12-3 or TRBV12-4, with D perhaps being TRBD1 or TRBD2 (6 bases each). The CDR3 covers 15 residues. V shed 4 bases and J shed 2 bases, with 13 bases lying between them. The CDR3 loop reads CASSWGASDTDTQYF. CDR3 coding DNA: TGTGCCAGCAGTTGGGGGGCTAGCGACACAGATACGCAGTATTTT.

The CDR3 loop reads CSVELDRGNPYEQYF. CDR3 DNA sequence: TGCAGCGTTGAACTAGACAGGGGGAATCCCTACGAGCAGTACTTC. The J gene is TRBJ2-7, the V gene TRBV29-1; 9 bases line up with TRBD1. Losses at the gene ends were 2 bases for V and 2 bases for J; bases not matched to a gene: 7. In germline, CDR1 is SQVTM, CDR2 ANQGSEA. This CDR3 region has 15 residues.

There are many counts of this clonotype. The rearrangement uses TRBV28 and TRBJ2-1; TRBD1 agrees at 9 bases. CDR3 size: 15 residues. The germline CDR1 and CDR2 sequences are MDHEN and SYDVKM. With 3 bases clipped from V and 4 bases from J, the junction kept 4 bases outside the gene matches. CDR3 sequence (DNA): TGTGCCAGCAGTTTCGGGGGACAGGGATACAATGAGCAGTTCTTC. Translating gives CASSFGGQGYNEQFF.

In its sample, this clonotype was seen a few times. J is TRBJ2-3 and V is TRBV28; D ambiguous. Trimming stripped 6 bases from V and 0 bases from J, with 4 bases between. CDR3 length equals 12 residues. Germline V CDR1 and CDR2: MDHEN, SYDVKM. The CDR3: CASRSSTDTQYF. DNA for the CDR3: TGTGCCAGCAGATCCAGCACAGATACGCAGTATTTT.

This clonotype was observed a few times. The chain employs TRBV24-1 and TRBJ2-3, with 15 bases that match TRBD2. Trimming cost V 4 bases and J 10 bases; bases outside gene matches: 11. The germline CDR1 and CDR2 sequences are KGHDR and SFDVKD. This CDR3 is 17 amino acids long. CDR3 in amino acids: CATSDAGLAGGPPAQYF. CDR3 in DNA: TGTGCCACCAGTGACGCTGGACTAGCGGGAGGGCCTCCTGCGCAGTATTTT.

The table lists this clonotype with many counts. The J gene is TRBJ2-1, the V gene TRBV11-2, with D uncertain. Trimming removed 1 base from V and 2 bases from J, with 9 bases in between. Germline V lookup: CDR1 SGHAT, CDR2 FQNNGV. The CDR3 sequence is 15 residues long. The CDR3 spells CASSLADNPYNEQFF. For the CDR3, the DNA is TGTGCCAGCAGCTTAGCTGATAACCCCTACAATGAGCAGTTCTTC.

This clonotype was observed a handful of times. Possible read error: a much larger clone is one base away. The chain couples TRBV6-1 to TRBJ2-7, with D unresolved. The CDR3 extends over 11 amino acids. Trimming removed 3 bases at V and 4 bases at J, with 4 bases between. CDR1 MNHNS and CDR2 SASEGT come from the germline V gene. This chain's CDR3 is CASSDWYEQYF. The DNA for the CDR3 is TGTGCCAGCAGTGATTGGTACGAGCAGTACTTC.

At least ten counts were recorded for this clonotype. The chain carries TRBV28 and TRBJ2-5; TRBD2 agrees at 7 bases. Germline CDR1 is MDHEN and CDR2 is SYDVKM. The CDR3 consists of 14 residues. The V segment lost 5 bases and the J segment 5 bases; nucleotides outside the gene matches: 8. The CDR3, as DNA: TGTGCCAGCAGTCGTCGGGGGGTAGCGGAGACCCAGTACTTC. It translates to CASSRRGVAETQYF. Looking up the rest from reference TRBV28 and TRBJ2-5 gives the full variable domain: DVKVTQSSRYLVKRTGEKVFLECVQDMDHENMFWYRQDPGLGLRLIYFSYDVKMKEKGDIPEGYSVSREKKERFSLILESASTNQTSMYLCASSRRGVAETQYFGPGTRLLVL.

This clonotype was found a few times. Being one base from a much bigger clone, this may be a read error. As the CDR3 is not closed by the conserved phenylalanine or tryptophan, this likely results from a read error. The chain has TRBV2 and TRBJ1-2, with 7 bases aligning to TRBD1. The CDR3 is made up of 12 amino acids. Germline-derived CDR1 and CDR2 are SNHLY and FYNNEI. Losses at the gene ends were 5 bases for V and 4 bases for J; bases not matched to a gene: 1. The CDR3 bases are TGTGCCAGCAGTCCAGGGGGCTATGGCTACACCCTC. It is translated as CASSPGGYGYTL.

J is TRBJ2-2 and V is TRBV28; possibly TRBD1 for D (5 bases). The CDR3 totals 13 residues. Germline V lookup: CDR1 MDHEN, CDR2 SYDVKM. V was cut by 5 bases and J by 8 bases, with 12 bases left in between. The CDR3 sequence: CASSHYRGGELFF. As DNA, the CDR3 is TGTGCCAGCAGTCATTATAGGGGTGGGGAGCTGTTTTTT.

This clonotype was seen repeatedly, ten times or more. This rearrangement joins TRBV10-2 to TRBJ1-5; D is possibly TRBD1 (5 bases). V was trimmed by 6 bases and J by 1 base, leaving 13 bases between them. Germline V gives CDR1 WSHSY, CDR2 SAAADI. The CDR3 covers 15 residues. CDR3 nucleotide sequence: TGCGCCAGCAGGGATTCGGGACGGAGCAATCAGCCCCAGCATTTT. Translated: CASRDSGRSNQPQHF.

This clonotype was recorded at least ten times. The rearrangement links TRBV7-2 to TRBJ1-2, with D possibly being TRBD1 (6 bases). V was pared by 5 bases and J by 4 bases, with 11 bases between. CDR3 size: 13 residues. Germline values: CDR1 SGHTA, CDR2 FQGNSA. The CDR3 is CASSRGGTYGYTF. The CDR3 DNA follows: TGTGCCAGCAGCCGTGGGGGCACCTATGGCTACACCTTC.

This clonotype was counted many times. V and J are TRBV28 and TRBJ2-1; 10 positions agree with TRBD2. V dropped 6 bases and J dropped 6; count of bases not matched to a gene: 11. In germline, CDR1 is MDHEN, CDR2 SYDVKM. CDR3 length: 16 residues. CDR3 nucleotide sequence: TGTGCCAGCAGGCAGGTCGGGACTAGCGCGGGCAATGAGCAGTTCTTC. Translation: CASRQVGTSAGNEQFF.